This TCR beta chain was identified in a study of blood T cells in healthy people across ages. General study findings and limits: PBMCs that were unsorted prevented a conclusive naive versus antigen-experienced comparison.

The CDR3 runs to 15 residues. Trimming cost V 8 bases and J 11 bases; bases outside gene matches: 16. Sample-barcoded 5' priming and a J-beta primer mix drove a second PCR of 7 to 11 cycles. Each CDR3 protein gets one entry after TCRdb re-called the 5' RACE reads with MiXCR. This sample has 700,000 to 900,000 distinct CDR3 sequences, with approximately 55% found just once. Each donor gave roughly 9.8 milliliters of peripheral blood. As concerns this clonotype: The antigen is unknown.

The sample comprised blood. This TCR derives from a man older than 75 in good health. The chain carries TRBV12-3 or TRBV12-4 and TRBJ2-5; 11 positions match TRBD2. The CDR3 DNA is TGTGCCAGCGAACGTAGCGGGAGGGCCGGAAATGAGCAGTACTTC. It codes for CASERSGRAGNEQYF.